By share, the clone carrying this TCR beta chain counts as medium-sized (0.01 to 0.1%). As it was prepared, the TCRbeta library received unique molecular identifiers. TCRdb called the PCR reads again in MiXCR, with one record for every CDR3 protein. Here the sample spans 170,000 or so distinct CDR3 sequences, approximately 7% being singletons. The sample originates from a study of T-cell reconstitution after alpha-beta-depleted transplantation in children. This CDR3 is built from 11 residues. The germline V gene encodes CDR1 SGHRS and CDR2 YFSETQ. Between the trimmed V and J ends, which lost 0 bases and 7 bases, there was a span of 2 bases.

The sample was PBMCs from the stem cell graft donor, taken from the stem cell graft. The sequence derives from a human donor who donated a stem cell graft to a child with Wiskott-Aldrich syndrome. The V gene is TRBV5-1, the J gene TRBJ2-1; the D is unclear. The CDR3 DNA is TGCGCCAGCAGCTTGGCGAATGAGCAGTTCTTC. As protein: CASSLANEQFF.